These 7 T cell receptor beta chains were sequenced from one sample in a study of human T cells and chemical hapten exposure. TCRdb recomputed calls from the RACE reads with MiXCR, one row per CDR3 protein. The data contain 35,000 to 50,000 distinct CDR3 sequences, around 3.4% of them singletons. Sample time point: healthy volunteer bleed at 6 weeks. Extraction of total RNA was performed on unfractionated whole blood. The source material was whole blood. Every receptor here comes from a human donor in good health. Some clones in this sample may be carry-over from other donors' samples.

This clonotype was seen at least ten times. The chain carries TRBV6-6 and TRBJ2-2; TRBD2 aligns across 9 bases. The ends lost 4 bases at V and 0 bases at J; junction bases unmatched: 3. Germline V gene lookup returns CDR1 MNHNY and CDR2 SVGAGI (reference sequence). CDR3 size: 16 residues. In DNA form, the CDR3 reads TGTGCCAGCAGTTCGACTAGCGGAACGAACACCGGGGAGCTGTTTTTT. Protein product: CASSSTSGTNTGELFF.

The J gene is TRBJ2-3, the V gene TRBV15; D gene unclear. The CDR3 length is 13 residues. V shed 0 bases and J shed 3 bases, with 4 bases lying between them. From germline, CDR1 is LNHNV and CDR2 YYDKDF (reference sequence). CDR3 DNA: TGTGCCACCAGCAGAGATCGAACAGATACGCAGTATTTT. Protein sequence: CATSRDRTDTQYF.

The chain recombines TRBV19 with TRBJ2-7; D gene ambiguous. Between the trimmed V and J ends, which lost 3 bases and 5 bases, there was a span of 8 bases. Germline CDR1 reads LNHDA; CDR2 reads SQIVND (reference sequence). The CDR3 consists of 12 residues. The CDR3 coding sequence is TGTGCCAGTAGTATTATTGGAGACGAGCAGTACTTC. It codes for CASSIIGDEQYF.

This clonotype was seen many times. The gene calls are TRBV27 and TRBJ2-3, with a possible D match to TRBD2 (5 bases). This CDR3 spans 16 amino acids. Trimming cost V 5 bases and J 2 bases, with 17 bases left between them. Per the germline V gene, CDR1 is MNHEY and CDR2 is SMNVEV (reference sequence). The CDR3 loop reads CASSLRPRADTDTQYF. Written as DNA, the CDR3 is TGTGCCAGCAGTCTGCGGCCGAGGGCCGACACAGATACGCAGTATTTT.

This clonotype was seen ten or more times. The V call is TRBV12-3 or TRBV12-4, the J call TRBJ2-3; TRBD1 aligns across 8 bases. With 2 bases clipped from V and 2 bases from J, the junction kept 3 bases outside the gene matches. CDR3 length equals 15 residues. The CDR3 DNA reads TGTGCCAGCAGTTTACGGACAGGGCTCACAGATACGCAGTATTTT. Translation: CASSLRTGLTDTQYF.

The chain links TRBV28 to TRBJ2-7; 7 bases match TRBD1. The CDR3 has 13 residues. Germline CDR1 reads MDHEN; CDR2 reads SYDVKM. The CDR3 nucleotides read TGTGCTGTTGGCCAGGGGGTTTCCTACGAGCAGTACTTC. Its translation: CAVGQGVSYEQYF.

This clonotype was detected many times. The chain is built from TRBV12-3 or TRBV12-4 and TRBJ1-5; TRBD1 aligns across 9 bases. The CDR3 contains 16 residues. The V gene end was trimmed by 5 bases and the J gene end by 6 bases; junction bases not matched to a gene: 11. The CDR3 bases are TGTGCCAGCAGTCCCAAAACGGACAGGGGTATTCAGCCCCAGCATTTT. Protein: CASSPKTDRGIQPQHF.